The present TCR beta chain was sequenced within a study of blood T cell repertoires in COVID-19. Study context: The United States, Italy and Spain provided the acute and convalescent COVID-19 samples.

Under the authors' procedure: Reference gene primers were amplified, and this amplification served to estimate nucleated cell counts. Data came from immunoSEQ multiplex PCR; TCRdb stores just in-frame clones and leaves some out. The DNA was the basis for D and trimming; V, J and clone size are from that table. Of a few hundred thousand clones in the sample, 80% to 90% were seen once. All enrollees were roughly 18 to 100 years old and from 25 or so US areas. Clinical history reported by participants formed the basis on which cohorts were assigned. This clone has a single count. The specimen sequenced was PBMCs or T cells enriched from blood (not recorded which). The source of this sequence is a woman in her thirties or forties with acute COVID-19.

CDR3 sequence (DNA): TGTGCCAGCAGTGACGACACGAGGCAGTATTTT. The encoded protein is CASSDDTRQYF. This chain uses TRBV2 with TRBJ2-3, with D unclear. Germline V lookup: CDR1 SNHLY, CDR2 FYNNEI. The CDR3 is 11 residues long. The V gene lost 3 bases and the J gene lost 11 bases, with 9 bases spanning the gap.